What follows are 2 T cell receptor beta chains derived from one specimen sequenced in a study of response to subunit inactivated influenza vaccine. MiXCR was run by TCRdb on the RT-PCR reads, yielding one entry per CDR3 protein. This sample carries hundreds of thousands of distinct CDR3 sequences, about a fifth of them seen once, and the ten largest clones take roughly a tenth. The sample was PBMCs from blood, taken around 5 days after vaccination. The origin of the receptors is a man aged 45-65 years who received an inactivated influenza vaccine.

The chain is built from TRBV25-1 and TRBJ2-7; D remains unclear. This CDR3 is built from 14 residues. The germline V gene encodes CDR1 MGHDK and CDR2 SYGVNS. V was pared by 3 bases and J by 2 bases, with 11 bases between. In nucleotides, the CDR3 is TGTGCCAGCAGTGACGGCACCCCGGCCTACGAGCAGTACTTC. Protein: CASSDGTPAYEQYF.

The gene calls are TRBV20-1 and TRBJ2-1; 9 bases line up with TRBD2. This CDR3 comprises 15 residues. The V segment lost 4 bases and the J segment 7 bases; nucleotides outside the gene matches: 11. Germline V gives CDR1 DFQATT, CDR2 SNEGSKA (reference sequence). CDR3 nucleotide sequence: TGCAGTGCTATGGCGGGGCGGGAGGGCCTGAATGAGCAGTTCTTC. As protein: CSAMAGREGLNEQFF.